This is a list of T cell receptor beta chains from one sample in a study of blood T cell repertoires in COVID-19. Some clones are missing from TCRdb's copy, which holds only in-frame ones; the method was immunoSEQ multiplex PCR. The repertoire holds just over 350,000 clones, with about 90% as singletons. Sequencing input: PBMCs or T cells enriched from blood (not recorded which). The source is a young woman who had recovered from COVID-19. Each CDR3 is given with its conserved first and last residue. Fields, in order: clone size, J gene, V gene, D gene, CDR3 DNA, CDR3 protein. The D gene is left open where the match is weak. The size of a clone is reported for some rows only, either as once, few or many, or as a class for expanded clones.

clone_size: .
j_call: TRBJ2-5
v_call: TRBV10-3
d_call: TRBD2
cdr3_nt: TGTGCCATCAGTCGGACTAGCGATGAGACCCAGTACTTC
cdr3_aa: CAISRTSDETQYF

clone_size: .
j_call: TRBJ2-1
v_call: TRBV19
d_call: TRBD2
cdr3_nt: TGTGCCAGTAGTATAGCGTCTAGCGGGTACAATGAGCAGTTCTTC
cdr3_aa: CASSIASSGYNEQFF

clone_size: .
j_call: TRBJ2-3
v_call: TRBV5-1
d_call: TRBD2
cdr3_nt: TGCGCCAGCAGCCCCACCGGGACTAGCGGGAGGGCCCCAGATACGCAGTATTTT
cdr3_aa: CASSPTGTSGRAPDTQYF

clone_size: .
j_call: TRBJ2-1
v_call: TRBV9
d_call: .
cdr3_nt: TGTGCCAGCAGCGTAGAAGGGGGCAATGAGCAGTTCTTC
cdr3_aa: CASSVEGGNEQFF

clone_size: once
j_call: TRBJ2-3
v_call: TRBV2
d_call: TRBD1
cdr3_nt: TGTGCCAGCAGTGGGGGACAGGGGGCAACAGATACGCAGTATTTT
cdr3_aa: CASSGGQGATDTQYF

clone_size: .
j_call: TRBJ1-1
v_call: TRBV29-1
d_call: .
cdr3_nt: TGCAGCGTTGATGGCAGGGACACCACTGAAGCTTTCTTT
cdr3_aa: CSVDGRDTTEAFF

clone_size: .
j_call: TRBJ2-6
v_call: TRBV30
d_call: .
cdr3_nt: TGTGCCTGGAGTGTTTGGGGGGTAAACGTCCTGACTTTC
cdr3_aa: CAWSVWGVNVLTF

clone_size: .
j_call: TRBJ2-7
v_call: TRBV5-1
d_call: .
cdr3_nt: TGCGCCAGCAGCTTTGGCCAGGATGCCTACGAGCAGTACTTC
cdr3_aa: CASSFGQDAYEQYF

clone_size: .
j_call: TRBJ1-5
v_call: TRBV6-1
d_call: .
cdr3_nt: TGTGCCAGCAGTGAAGCGCTGGGGGGGACTCAGCCCCAGCATTTT
cdr3_aa: CASSEALGGTQPQHF

clone_size: .
j_call: TRBJ2-7
v_call: TRBV7-9
d_call: .
cdr3_nt: TGTGCCAGCAGCTTAGCTCTGGACTCCACCTACGAGCAGTACTTC
cdr3_aa: CASSLALDSTYEQYF